The 29 T cell receptor beta chains given below trace back to one sample, sequenced in a study of molecular identifiers for immune sequencing clone quantification. TCRdb reanalysed the PCR reads using MiXCR and keeps one entry per CDR3 protein. The sample records under 600,000 distinct CDR3 sequences, less than 30% being singletons. Input material: naive CD8+ T cells from blood, with Jurkat cell RNA spiked in. Subset noted: FACS-sorted CD8+CD4-CCR7+CD45RA+ naive T cells. All receptors derive from a human donor in good health. Some libraries in this study had Jurkat cell RNA spiked in.

At least ten counts were recorded for this clonotype. The V call is TRBV15, the J call TRBJ2-1, with a possible D match to TRBD2 (5 bases). Trimming pared 2 bases from V and 6 bases from J, leaving 11 bases between. Germline V gene lookup returns CDR1 LNHNV and CDR2 YYDKDF (reference sequence). This CDR3 has 14 residues. CDR3 DNA: TGTGCCACCAGCAGATCCCGAGGAGGCAATGAGCAGTTCTTC. Its protein is CATSRSRGGNEQFF.

The V and J genes are TRBV7-2 and TRBJ1-1; no firm D call. Germline CDR1 reads SGHTA; CDR2 reads FQGNSA. The CDR3 contains 12 residues. Trimming cost V 2 bases and J 7 bases, with 8 bases left between them. The CDR3: CASSLMGGEAFF. In DNA form, the CDR3 reads TGTGCCAGCAGCTTAATGGGTGGTGAAGCTTTCTTT.

This clonotype showed up just a few times. The rearrangement links TRBV20-1 to TRBJ2-7; 10 bases agree with TRBD1. Trimming took 7 bases from V and 0 from J; bases not matched to a gene: 3. This CDR3 region has 13 residues. Germline-derived CDR1 and CDR2 are DFQATT and SNEGSKA (reference sequence). The CDR3 nucleotides are TGCAGTGGTAGGGACAGGGGCTCCTACGAGCAGTACTTC. It is translated as CSGRDRGSYEQYF.

This clonotype was counted ten times or more. This sequence joins TRBV3-1 and TRBJ1-2, with D possibly being TRBD1 (5 bases). V lost 3 bases to trimming and J lost 14 bases, with 16 bases between them. The CDR3 sequence is 12 residues long. Germline V CDR1 and CDR2: LGHDT, YNNKEL (reference sequence). The DNA of the CDR3 is TGTGCCAGCAGCCAGGGGCAGGGTCTCTTTACCTTC. Translating it yields CASSQGQGLFTF.

This clonotype was seen a handful of times. Relative to the germline gene, one junction end is altered; a read error may explain this. The CDR3 is CASSQGGEREQFF. In nucleotides, the CDR3 is TGCGCCAGCAGTCAAGGGGGGGAGCGGGAGCAGTTCTTC. This chain uses TRBV4-1 with TRBJ2-1; weak D call: TRBD2 (7 bases). The CDR3 has 13 amino acids. Germline values: CDR1 MGHRA, CDR2 YSYEKL.

As concerns this clonotype: An end of the junction does not agree with germline; a read error may underlie this. J is TRBJ1-5 and V is TRBV6-2 or TRBV6-3; D uncertain. Germline V lookup: CDR1 MNHEY, CDR2 SVGEGT. The CDR3 runs to 13 residues. This chain's CDR3 is CARSTRDPWAQHF. In DNA, the CDR3 is TGTGCCCGCAGTACCCGTGACCCGTGGGCCCAGCATTTT.

This clonotype was seen many times. The V gene is TRBV28, the J gene TRBJ1-5; 9 bases map to TRBD1. After removal of 10 bases from V and 6 bases from J, the junction contained 13 bases not matched to a gene. Per the germline V gene, CDR1 is MDHEN and CDR2 is SYDVKM. The CDR3 is 15 amino acids. The CDR3 region is CANQPSGQGSQPQHF. CDR3 DNA: TGTGCCAACCAACCGTCGGGACAGGGTAGTCAGCCCCAGCATTTT.

The chain links TRBV14 to TRBJ1-2; D not resolved. The CDR3 covers 16 residues. CDR1 and CDR2 (germline): SGHDN, FVKESK. Deletions cut 4 bases from V and 1 base from J, with 16 bases between. The CDR3 sequence is CASSLHGRERNYGYTF. The CDR3 coding sequence is TGTGCCAGCAGCCTACACGGGAGGGAGCGTAACTATGGCTACACCTTC.

This clonotype appeared many times. The chain combines TRBV7-9 with TRBJ2-3; the D is unclear. Germline assignment: CDR1 SEHNR and CDR2 FQNEAQ (reference sequence). V lost 6 bases and J 6 bases, leaving 10 bases between the germline ends. This CDR3 contains 12 residues. CDR3 in DNA: TGTGCCAGCAGGAGTATCCCGGATACGCAGTATTTT. Its protein is CASRSIPDTQYF.

This clonotype was counted a single time. Since the CDR3 does not end with the conserved phenylalanine or tryptophan, this likely comes from a read error. J is TRBJ2-7 and V is TRBV4-2, with TRBD2 as a possible D gene (6 bases). V was trimmed by 3 bases and J by 0 bases, leaving 21 bases between them. Germline CDR1 LGHNA, CDR2 YNFKEQ. This CDR3 has 18 amino acids. CDR3 protein: CASSQGGTEGPSSYEQYL. The CDR3 DNA reads as TGTGCCAGCAGCCAGGGTGGAACGGAGGGACCGAGCTCCTACGAGCAGTACCTC.

There are many counts of this clonotype. J is TRBJ2-7 and V is TRBV30; D possibly corresponds to TRBD2 (6 bases). Germline V CDR1 and CDR2: GTSNPN, SVGIG (reference sequence). This CDR3 is built from 13 residues. Trimming removed 0 bases at V and 5 bases at J, with 11 bases between. The CDR3 coding sequence is TGTGCCTGGAGTGTACTGCGGGGAAACGAGCAGTACTTC. As protein: CAWSVLRGNEQYF.

The V call is TRBV2, the J call TRBJ2-2, with D possibly being TRBD1 (5 bases). Germline loops: CDR1 SNHLY, CDR2 FYNNEI. Trimming pared 6 bases from V and 4 bases from J, leaving 18 bases between. The CDR3 is 16 residues long. The CDR3 DNA follows: TGTGCCAGCAGCGCTGCAAGGGGTCGGAGCACCGGGGAGCTGTTTTTT. It translates to CASSAARGRSTGELFF.

This chain joins TRBV7-9 and TRBJ2-7; 9 positions match TRBD2. Losses at the gene ends were 4 bases for V and 1 base for J; bases not matched to a gene: 11. Per germline, CDR1 SEHNR and CDR2 FQNEAQ (reference sequence). This CDR3 comprises 17 residues. The CDR3, as DNA: TGTGCCAGCAGCTCTCCGAGTTGGCGGGGGGGGTCCTACGAGCAGTACTTC. Residues: CASSSPSWRGGSYEQYF.

As concerns this clonotype: Being one base from a much bigger clone, this may be a read error. The rearrangement links TRBV6-5 to TRBJ2-7; 11 bases are shared with TRBD2. The CDR3 consists of 15 residues. Germline CDR1 MNHEY, CDR2 SVGAGI. The DNA for the CDR3 is TGTGCCAGTAAGACCGGGACTAGCGGACTTTACGAGCAGTGCTTC. Its translation: CASKTGTSGLYEQCF.

J is TRBJ2-7 and V is TRBV6-5; D may be TRBD1 (6 bases). This CDR3 is 15 amino acids long. Germline lookup yields CDR1 MNHEY and CDR2 SVGAGI. V lost 5 bases to trimming and J lost 3 bases, with 17 bases between them. CDR3 in amino acids: CASSPAPGQRYEQYF. The CDR3 region has the DNA TGTGCCAGCAGTCCCGCTCCAGGACAGCGCTACGAGCAGTACTTC.

The V gene is TRBV6-5, the J gene TRBJ2-1; a weak D match, TRBD2 (7 bases). This CDR3 region has 16 residues. Per the germline V gene, CDR1 is MNHEY and CDR2 is SVGAGI. V was cut by 0 bases and J by 7 bases, with 16 bases left in between. CDR3: CASSYSWGGAGNEQFF. Here the CDR3 DNA reads TGTGCCAGCAGTTACTCATGGGGGGGCGCCGGTAATGAGCAGTTCTTC.

Remarks on this clonotype: It may be a read error: a sequence one base away is much more abundant. This chain links TRBV4-3 with TRBJ2-3, with D tentatively TRBD2 (6 bases). Germline-derived CDR1 and CDR2 are LGHNA and YSLEER. The CDR3 covers 17 residues. DNA for the CDR3: TGCGCCTGCAGCCAAGCTTACGGCGGGATAAGCACAGATACGCAGTATTTT. As protein: CACSQAYGGISTDTQYF.

In this sample, this clonotype turned up a few times. The CDR3: CAWRRTSGTYNEQFF. In DNA form, the CDR3 reads TGTGCCTGGAGGAGGACTAGCGGAACCTACAATGAGCAGTTCTTC. The chain combines TRBV30 with TRBJ2-1; 10 positions match TRBD2. The CDR3 is 15 residues long. The V gene end was trimmed by 3 bases and the J gene end by 2 bases; junction bases not matched to a gene: 4. Germline-derived CDR1 and CDR2 are GTSNPN and SVGIG (reference sequence).

In its sample, this clonotype was seen a few times. The CDR3 spells CASSQTDGSYEQYF. The CDR3 DNA reads TGTGCCAGCAGCCAGACAGACGGGTCCTACGAGCAGTACTTC. This chain joins TRBV14 and TRBJ2-7; tentatively, D is TRBD1 (5 bases). Germline-derived CDR1 and CDR2 are SGHDN and FVKESK. The CDR3 is 14 amino acids. V was cut by 3 bases and J by 1 base, with 10 bases left in between. The entire variable domain, with the rest obtained from reference TRBV14 and TRBJ2-7, is as follows: EAGVTQFPSHSVIEKGQTVTLRCDPISGHDNLYWYRRVMGKEIKFLLHFVKESKQDESGMPNNRFLAERTGGTYSTLKVQPAELEDSGVYFCASSQTDGSYEQYFGPGTRLTVT.

In its sample, this clonotype was seen a few times. The gene calls are TRBV30 and TRBJ2-1; 7 nucleotides match TRBD2. The germline CDR1 and CDR2 sequences are GTSNPN and SVGIG (reference sequence). The CDR3 totals 14 residues. Losses at the gene ends were 2 bases for V and 9 bases for J; bases not matched to a gene: 10. The CDR3 here is CAWSRRTSITEQFF. CDR3 DNA: TGTGCCTGGAGTAGAAGGACTAGTATAACTGAGCAGTTCTTC.

The chain uses TRBV20-1 and TRBJ1-2; a possible D gene is TRBD1 (6 bases). V was shortened by 0 bases and J by 6 bases, with 11 bases between the two germline ends. Per the germline V gene, CDR1 is DFQATT and CDR2 is SNEGSKA (reference sequence). The CDR3 totals 13 residues. CDR3 bases: TGCAGTGCTAGAGATTTGGACAGTAATGGCTACACCTTC. Its translation: CSARDLDSNGYTF.

Comments on this clonotype: A read error may account for a junction end that differs from germline. J is TRBJ1-1 and V is TRBV20-1, with no clear D. Germline CDR1 is DFQATT and CDR2 is SNEGSKA (reference sequence). CDR3 length: 12 amino acids. The CDR3 region has the DNA TGCGGTGCTCTGAGGGAGAACACTGAAGCTTTCTTT. It specifies CGALRENTEAFF.

The V call is TRBV18, the J call TRBJ2-5; 8 nucleotides align to TRBD2. Germline V CDR1 and CDR2: KGHSH, LQKENI. V shed 4 bases and J 5 bases; nucleotides not matched to a gene: 15. The CDR3 has 17 residues. Written as DNA, the CDR3 is TGTGCCAGCTCACGAACACCGGGACTAGGGGTTCAGGAGACCCAGTACTTC. Translation: CASSRTPGLGVQETQYF.

Details on this clonotype: At one boundary the junction diverges from the germline segment, which might be a read error. The rearrangement links TRBV12-3 or TRBV12-4 to TRBJ2-7, with 7 bases that match TRBD1. This CDR3 comprises 14 residues. As DNA, the CDR3 is TGTGCCAGCAGTCAGACAGGGATTACCTACGAGCAGCACTTC. Translated: CASSQTGITYEQHF.

This clonotype was seen repeatedly, ten times or more. The V and J genes are TRBV7-2 and TRBJ1-1; D is unresolved. The germline V gene has CDR1 SGHTA and CDR2 FQGNSA. V lost 3 bases to trimming and J lost 1 base, with 9 bases between them. The CDR3 covers 14 residues. CDR3 in DNA: TGTGCCAGCAGCTTGGGAACGGAGAACACTGAAGCTTTCTTT. Its protein product is CASSLGTENTEAFF.

This chain joins TRBV4-3 and TRBJ2-1; weak D call: TRBD1 (5 bases). Between the trimmed V and J ends, which lost 0 bases and 5 bases, there was a span of 11 bases. The germline V gene encodes CDR1 LGHNA and CDR2 YSLEER. The CDR3 runs to 15 residues. CDR3 residues: CASSQDSGLHNEQFF. CDR3 nucleotides: TGCGCCAGCAGCCAAGATTCAGGGCTGCACAATGAGCAGTTCTTC.

In the case of this clonotype: A read error may be the cause here, since a much bigger clone is one base away. The chain is built from TRBV7-9 and TRBJ1-1; 7 positions agree with TRBD1. This CDR3 is 14 amino acids long. CDR1 and CDR2 from the germline V gene are SEHNR and FQNEAQ (reference sequence). The DNA of the CDR3 is TGTAGAACAGGGTTAGGGGGCGTAGGTACTGAAGCTTTCTTT. Protein: CRTGLGGVGTEAFF.

With regard to this clonotype: This may come from a read error, since a much larger clone is one base off. A read error is likely, as this CDR3 ends without the conserved phenylalanine or tryptophan. This chain joins TRBV5-6 and TRBJ2-5, with D hard to call. The CDR3 covers 14 residues. Germline-derived CDR1 and CDR2 are SGHDT and YYEEEE. V was trimmed by 0 bases and J by 2 bases, leaving 8 bases between them. Written as DNA, the CDR3 is TGTGCCAGCAGCTTGGCTGACGGACAAGAGACCCAGTACTCC. Its translation: CASSLADGQETQYS.

Ten or more counts support this clonotype. V usage is TRBV27 and J usage is TRBJ1-5; no definite D call. The CDR3 is 14 amino acids. The ends were cut back, 5 bases at V and 5 bases at J, with 13 bases in the middle. In germline, CDR1 is MNHEY, CDR2 SMNVEV (reference sequence). CDR3 nucleotides: TGTGCCAGCAGTCTACGTTCCACGGATCAGCCCCAGCATTTT. Translated, it gives CASSLRSTDQPQHF.